Listed below are T cell receptor beta chains from one sample, sequenced in a study of T cell repertoires in cytomegalovirus infection. TCRdb passed the reads through MiXCR, listing each CDR3 protein once. In the table there are approximately 500,000 distinct CDR3 sequences, about 30% of which are singletons. The sample was PBMCs. The receptors derive from a human donor in good health (CMV status not recorded). Some clones in this sample may be carry-over from other donors' samples. Each CDR3 is given with its conserved first and last residue. The D gene is left open where the match is weak. A clone size is listed for some rows: how often the clone was seen (once, few, many), or a class if it is expanded.

size: NA; J: TRBJ1-5; V: TRBV19; D: NA; length: 14; DNA: TGTGCCAGTAAACTTGGGGGGGGCAATCAGCCCCAGCATTTT; CDR3: CASKLGGGNQPQHF
size: NA; J: TRBJ2-7; V: TRBV6-2/TRBV6-3; D: TRBD2; length: 15; DNA: TGTGCCAGCAGGAATGCCGGGACTAGTCGTGTCGAGCAGTACTTC; CDR3: CASRNAGTSRVEQYF
size: few; J: TRBJ2-1; V: TRBV28; D: NA; length: 13; DNA: TGTGCCAGCAGTTTCGCCGGAGGGAGCGAGCAGTTCTTC; CDR3: CASSFAGGSEQFF
size: NA; J: TRBJ2-1; V: TRBV24-1; D: NA; length: 15; DNA: TGTGCCACCAGTGATCAGAATCTGGGCCGCCGAAGGTGGTTCTTC; CDR3: CATSDQNLGRRRWFF
size: NA; J: TRBJ2-1; V: TRBV7-9; D: NA; length: 15; DNA: TGTGCCAGCAGCTATCCAGGGGCCACCAACAATGAGCAGTTCTTC; CDR3: CASSYPGATNNEQFF
size: few; J: TRBJ2-3; V: TRBV12-3/TRBV12-4; D: TRBD2; length: 15; DNA: TGTGCCAGCAGTTCGGCTTTGCGGGAGAGGGATACGCAGTATTTT; CDR3: CASSSALRERDTQYF
size: NA; J: TRBJ2-3; V: TRBV20-1; D: NA; length: 14; DNA: TGCAGTGCTAGAGTCTGGAGGGACGCAGATACGCAGTATTTT; CDR3: CSARVWRDADTQYF
size: NA; J: TRBJ2-3; V: TRBV6-2/TRBV6-3; D: TRBD2; length: 15; DNA: TGTGCCAGCAGAGTGGAGGGTAGCGGGATAGTTACGCAGTATTTT; CDR3: CASRVEGSGIVTQYF
size: NA; J: TRBJ1-1; V: TRBV7-9; D: NA; length: 14; DNA: TGTGCCAGCAGCCCCGCGTCCGAGATCACTGAAGCTTTCTTT; CDR3: CASSPASEITEAFF
size: NA; J: TRBJ2-5; V: TRBV20-1; D: TRBD1; length: 17; DNA: TGCAGTGCGCAGACCCTCCGGGACAGGGGGCGAAAAGAGACCCAGTACTTC; CDR3: CSAQTLRDRGRKETQYF
size: few; J: TRBJ2-6; V: TRBV12-3/TRBV12-4; D: NA; length: 13; DNA: TGTGCCTGCAGGGTTTCTGGGGCCAACGTCCTGACTTTC; CDR3: CACRVSGANVLTF
size: once; J: TRBJ2-1; V: TRBV10-3; D: TRBD1; length: 14; DNA: TGTGCCATCAGTGACAGGGGGCCGTACAATGAGCAGTTCTTC; CDR3: CAISDRGPYNEQFF
size: few; J: TRBJ1-1; V: TRBV18; D: NA; length: 17; DNA: TGTGCCAGCTCACCACGTCCTTTGCAGTATGAAAACACTGAAGCTTTCTTT; CDR3: CASSPRPLQYENTEAFF
size: few; J: TRBJ2-1; V: TRBV27; D: TRBD1; length: 19; DNA: TGTGCCAGCAGTTTATCACAGGGGGTATCCTTTAGCTCCTACAATGAGCAGTTCTTC; CDR3: CASSLSQGVSFSSYNEQFF
size: NA; J: TRBJ1-2; V: TRBV7-6; D: NA; length: 14; DNA: TGTGCCAGCCGGGCCGCCTTAGGTATCTATGGCTACACCTTC; CDR3: CASRAALGIYGYTF
size: once; J: TRBJ1-1; V: TRBV7-2; D: NA; length: 17; DNA: TGTGCCAGCAGCTTAGGATGGGGGCTAATGTCGGACACTGAAGCTTTCTTT; CDR3: CASSLGWGLMSDTEAFF
size: NA; J: TRBJ1-1; V: TRBV20-1; D: NA; length: 12; DNA: TGCAGTGCTAAACAGAGGGACACTGAAGCTTTCTTT; CDR3: CSAKQRDTEAFF
size: NA; J: TRBJ2-7; V: TRBV28; D: NA; length: 15; DNA: TGTGCCAGCAGTTTGGGGGGACCGGGACCCTACGAGCAGTACTTC; CDR3: CASSLGGPGPYEQYF
size: few; J: TRBJ2-5; V: TRBV12-5; D: NA; length: 12; DNA: TGTGCTAGTGGTTTGGTACGTGAGACCCAGTACTTC; CDR3: CASGLVRETQYF
size: NA; J: TRBJ1-4; V: TRBV27; D: NA; length: 14; DNA: TGTGCCAGCACCCACACAGGGTATAGTGAAAAACTGTTTTTT; CDR3: CASTHTGYSEKLFF
size: NA; J: TRBJ1-1; V: TRBV4-1; D: NA; length: 15; DNA: TGCGCCAGCAGCCAAGGACAGATTGGGAACACTGAAGCTTTCTTT; CDR3: CASSQGQIGNTEAFF
size: few; J: TRBJ1-2; V: TRBV30; D: NA; length: 11; DNA: TGTGCCTGTGGACAGAACCCCGGCTACACCTTC; CDR3: CACGQNPGYTF
size: many; J: TRBJ2-3; V: TRBV7-9; D: NA; length: 15; DNA: TGTGCCAGCAGCCCATTTAGCCAAAGCACAGATACGCAGTATTTT; CDR3: CASSPFSQSTDTQYF
size: once; J: TRBJ2-1; V: TRBV12-3/TRBV12-4; D: TRBD2; length: 13; DNA: TGTGCCAGCAGGGCCGGGGGGTACAATGAGCAGTTCTTC; CDR3: CASRAGGYNEQFF
size: few; J: TRBJ1-2; V: TRBV7-2; D: NA; length: 15; DNA: TGTGCCAGCAGCTTACAGGCAGTGACGTACTATGGCTACACCTTC; CDR3: CASSLQAVTYYGYTF
size: many; J: TRBJ1-5; V: TRBV7-2; D: NA; length: 16; DNA: TGTGCCAGCAGCTTATTCGGGCAGTCAAAGAATCAGCCCCAGCATTTT; CDR3: CASSLFGQSKNQPQHF
size: NA; J: TRBJ2-1; V: TRBV15; D: TRBD2; length: 15; DNA: TGTGCCACCAGCAGAGAGGGCGGGAGAGTCAATGAGCAGTTCTTC; CDR3: CATSREGGRVNEQFF
size: many; J: TRBJ1-5; V: TRBV7-8; D: NA; length: 14; DNA: TGTGCCAGCAGCTACGGGGGTAGCAATCAGCCCCAGCATTTT; CDR3: CASSYGGSNQPQHF
size: many; J: TRBJ2-7; V: TRBV28; D: TRBD1; length: 15; DNA: TGTGCCAGCAGTTCCCCGGGACAGGGATTGGGCGAGCAGTACTTC; CDR3: CASSSPGQGLGEQYF
size: many; J: TRBJ2-2; V: TRBV7-2; D: NA; length: 15; DNA: TGTGCCAGCAGCCCGGTCCCCGAGGCAGACGGGGAGCTGTTTTTT; CDR3: CASSPVPEADGELFF
size: NA; J: TRBJ2-1; V: TRBV4-1; D: TRBD2; length: 16; DNA: TGCGCCAGCAGCCAAGGTACGCGGACTAGCAACAATGAGCAGTTCTTC; CDR3: CASSQGTRTSNNEQFF
size: NA; J: TRBJ1-1; V: TRBV6-6; D: TRBD1; length: 16; DNA: TGTGCCAGCAGAGACCGGGACAGGTTGACCAACACTGAAGCTTTCTTT; CDR3: CASRDRDRLTNTEAFF
size: NA; J: TRBJ2-2; V: TRBV7-2; D: NA; length: 15; DNA: TGTGCCAGCAGCTTAGGTTCCGCGGGGACCGGGGAGCTGTTTTTT; CDR3: CASSLGSAGTGELFF
size: NA; J: TRBJ2-1; V: TRBV7-7; D: TRBD2; length: 17; DNA: TGTGCCAGCAGCTTAGGAGGTGGCTGGGGGGGCTACAATGAGCAGTTCTTC; CDR3: CASSLGGGWGGYNEQFF
size: NA; J: TRBJ1-5; V: TRBV19; D: TRBD1; length: 17; DNA: TGTGCCAGTAGTATACAGCCCCGCGGGACAGGCAATCAGCCCCAGCATTTT; CDR3: CASSIQPRGTGNQPQHF
size: NA; J: TRBJ1-1; V: TRBV7-8; D: NA; length: 15; DNA: TGTGCCAGCAGCTTAATGGACCAGAGGGTCGCTGAAGCTTTCTTT; CDR3: CASSLMDQRVAEAFF
size: NA; J: TRBJ2-1; V: TRBV19; D: NA; length: 13; DNA: TGTGCCAGTAGTATTATCAGGAACAATGAGCAGTTCTTC; CDR3: CASSIIRNNEQFF
size: NA; J: TRBJ1-5; V: TRBV29-1; D: NA; length: 15; DNA: TGCAGCGTTGGGGGAAGTGGGGGCAGCAATCAGCCCCAGCATTTT; CDR3: CSVGGSGGSNQPQHF
size: few; J: TRBJ2-1; V: TRBV27; D: TRBD1; length: 16; DNA: TGTGCCAGCAGTTCTTACCGGACAGGGAGACTGCATGAGCAGTTCTTC; CDR3: CASSSYRTGRLHEQFF
size: NA; J: TRBJ1-5; V: TRBV28; D: NA; length: 16; DNA: TGTGCCAGCAGTGGGTTGGTAGGGTCGAGCAATCAGCCCCAGCATTTT; CDR3: CASSGLVGSSNQPQHF
size: few; J: TRBJ2-1; V: TRBV4-1; D: NA; length: 14; DNA: TGCGCCAGCAGTGTTGAGCCATCATACAATGAGCAGTTCTTC; CDR3: CASSVEPSYNEQFF
size: many; J: TRBJ1-3; V: TRBV7-9; D: NA; length: 17; DNA: TGTGCCAGCAGCTTATTTCAGGGACAAGCCTCTGGAAACACCATATATTTT; CDR3: CASSLFQGQASGNTIYF
size: few; J: TRBJ2-7; V: TRBV6-2/TRBV6-3; D: NA; length: 14; DNA: TGTGCCAGCAGTCAAACACTAGGACTGAACGAGCAGTACTTC; CDR3: CASSQTLGLNEQYF
size: few; J: TRBJ2-3; V: TRBV27; D: NA; length: 17; DNA: TGTGCCAGCAGTTTTCTTTACCGGGACCGATACACAGATACGCAGTATTTT; CDR3: CASSFLYRDRYTDTQYF
size: NA; J: TRBJ2-5; V: TRBV24-1; D: TRBD1; length: 13; DNA: TGTGCCACCAGAGTCACAGGGGAAGAGACCCAGTACTTC; CDR3: CATRVTGEETQYF
size: NA; J: TRBJ2-1; V: TRBV6-2/TRBV6-3; D: NA; length: 15; DNA: TGTGCCAGCAGATACCTGTTGGGGGATTTCAATGAGCAGTTCTTC; CDR3: CASRYLLGDFNEQFF
size: many; J: TRBJ2-5; V: TRBV12-3/TRBV12-4; D: NA; length: 15; DNA: TGTGCCAGCAGTTTTTTTGGCAGCAATCAAGAGACCCAGTACTTC; CDR3: CASSFFGSNQETQYF
size: NA; J: TRBJ1-1; V: TRBV4-3; D: NA; length: 16; DNA: TGCGCCAGCAGCCAAGATCGGTGGACATCGAACACTGAAGCTTTCTTT; CDR3: CASSQDRWTSNTEAFF
size: few; J: TRBJ1-1; V: TRBV5-4; D: NA; length: 13; DNA: TGTGCCAGCAGCCAAGGGGTGAACACTGAAGCTTTCTTT; CDR3: CASSQGVNTEAFF
size: many; J: TRBJ2-7; V: TRBV7-2; D: TRBD1; length: 13; DNA: TGTGCCAGCAGCTTCGACAGGGGATACGAGCAGTACTTC; CDR3: CASSFDRGYEQYF
size: NA; J: TRBJ1-4; V: TRBV28; D: TRBD1; length: 15; DNA: TGTGCCAGCAGTTTATCTGGACAGGGGAATGAAAAACTGTTTTTT; CDR3: CASSLSGQGNEKLFF
size: many; J: TRBJ2-1; V: TRBV7-6; D: NA; length: 14; DNA: TGTGCCAGCAGCTTAGAGTCGGCTTACAATGAGCAGTTCTTC; CDR3: CASSLESAYNEQFF
size: NA; J: TRBJ1-2; V: TRBV29-1; D: NA; length: 12; DNA: TGCAGCGTTCCCAAAGGACCCTATGGCTACACCTTC; CDR3: CSVPKGPYGYTF
size: NA; J: TRBJ1-6; V: TRBV6-5; D: NA; length: 14; DNA: TGTGCCAGCGGGGGACAATCTGCTAATTCACCCCTCCACTTT; CDR3: CASGGQSANSPLHF
size: NA; J: TRBJ1-2; V: TRBV15; D: TRBD1; length: 15; DNA: TGTGCCACCAGCCCCCGGGACAGACAAACCTATGGCTACACCTTC; CDR3: CATSPRDRQTYGYTF